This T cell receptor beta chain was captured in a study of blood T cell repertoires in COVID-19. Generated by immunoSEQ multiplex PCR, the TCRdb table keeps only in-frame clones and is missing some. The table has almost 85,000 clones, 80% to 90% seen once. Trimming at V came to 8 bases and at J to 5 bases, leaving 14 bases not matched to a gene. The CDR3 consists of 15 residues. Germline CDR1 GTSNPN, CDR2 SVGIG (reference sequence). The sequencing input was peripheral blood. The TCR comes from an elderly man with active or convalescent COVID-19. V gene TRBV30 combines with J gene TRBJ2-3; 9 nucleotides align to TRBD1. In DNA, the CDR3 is TGTGCCAGAGGACAGGGGCAATCGTCGGGAGATACGCAGTATTTT. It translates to CARGQGQSSGDTQYF.